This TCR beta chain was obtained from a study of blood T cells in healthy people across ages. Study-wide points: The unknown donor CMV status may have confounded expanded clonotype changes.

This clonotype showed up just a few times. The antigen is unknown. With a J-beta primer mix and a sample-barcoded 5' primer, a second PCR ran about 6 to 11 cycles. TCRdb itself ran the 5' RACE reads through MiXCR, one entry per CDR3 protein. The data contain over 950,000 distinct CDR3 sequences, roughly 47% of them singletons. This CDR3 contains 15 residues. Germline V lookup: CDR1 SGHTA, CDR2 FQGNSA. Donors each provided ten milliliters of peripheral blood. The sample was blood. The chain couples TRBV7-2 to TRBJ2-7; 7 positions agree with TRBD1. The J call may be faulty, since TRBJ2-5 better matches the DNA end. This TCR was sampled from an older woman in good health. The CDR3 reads CASSLDEGALGTQYF. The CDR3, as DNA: TGTGCCAGCAGCTTAGATGAGGGGGCGCTTGGGACCCAGTACTTC.